The rows below give T cell receptor beta chains drawn from one sample of a study of response to subunit inactivated influenza vaccine. TCRdb re-called the RT-PCR reads with MiXCR, one entry per CDR3 protein. The sample holds more than 550,000 distinct CDR3 sequences, approximately 10% seen once. The data also belong to a second study, concerning T cells expressing NK-cell markers.

Specimen: PBMCs from blood, collected on the day of vaccination. The receptors stem from a man between 50 and 59 years old who received an inactivated influenza vaccine. Each CDR3 is given with its conserved first and last residue. A D gene is named only where the DNA matches it firmly. Some rows have no size entry. The others give once, few or many, or a class for an expanded clone.

J,size,D,V,CDR3,DNA
TRBJ2-5,few,NA,TRBV28,CASSTWGAETQYF,TGTGCCAGCAGCACGTGGGGGGCGGAGACCCAGTACTTC
TRBJ1-1,few,TRBD1,TRBV7-2,CASSSRQGRDTEAFF,TGTGCCAGCAGCTCCCGACAGGGGAGGGACACTGAAGCTTTCTTT
TRBJ2-1,NA,TRBD1,TRBV7-2,CASSFGQGGYNEQFF,TGTGCCAGCAGTTTCGGACAGGGGGGATACAATGAGCAGTTCTTC
TRBJ2-1,NA,NA,TRBV4-3,CASSQRRGYNEQFF,TGCGCCAGCAGCCAAAGGCGAGGCTACAATGAGCAGTTCTTC
TRBJ2-3,NA,NA,TRBV27,CASSFSNRITQYF,TGTGCCAGCAGTTTTTCCAACAGGATTACGCAGTATTTT
TRBJ2-3,NA,TRBD2,TRBV5-1,CASSLGRGVIPDTQYF,TGCGCCAGCAGCCTAGGACGGGGGGTGATCCCAGATACGCAGTATTTT
TRBJ2-7,NA,NA,TRBV7-2,CASSQLSYEQYF,TGTGCCAGCAGTCAACTCTCCTACGAGCAGTACTTC
TRBJ2-3,few,TRBD2,TRBV5-1,CASRSRSGTADTQYF,TGCGCCAGCAGAAGTCGTAGCGGGACGGCAGATACGCAGTATTTT
TRBJ2-7,NA,TRBD1,TRBV15,CATSRVPGTGKYEQYF,TGTGCCACCAGCAGAGTACCCGGGACAGGGAAGTACGAGCAGTACTTC
TRBJ1-1,NA,TRBD1,TRBV4-3,CASSQAGQGNTEAFF,TGCGCCAGCAGCCAGGCAGGACAGGGGAACACTGAAGCTTTCTTT
TRBJ1-5,NA,TRBD1,TRBV9,CASSAGQQNQPQHF,TGTGCCAGCAGCGCGGGACAGCAGAATCAGCCCCAGCATTTT
TRBJ2-4,few,NA,TRBV12-3/TRBV12-4,CASRRDRLAKNIQYF,TGTGCCAGCAGGAGGGACCGACTAGCCAAAAACATTCAGTACTTC
TRBJ1-5,NA,NA,TRBV29-1,CSVATGINQPQHF,TGCAGCGTCGCCACCGGGATCAATCAGCCCCAGCATTTT
TRBJ2-7,many,NA,TRBV20-1,CSARGYSFYEQYF,TGCAGTGCTAGGGGGTATAGCTTTTACGAGCAGTACTTC
TRBJ1-2,few,NA,TRBV12-3/TRBV12-4,CASSLLPNYGYTF,TGTGCCAGCAGTTTGCTCCCTAACTATGGCTACACCTTC
TRBJ2-3,few,TRBD2,TRBV4-2,CASSQPSGVTDTQYF,TGTGCCAGCAGCCAACCTAGCGGGGTCACAGATACGCAGTATTTT
TRBJ2-6,few,TRBD1,TRBV20-1,CSARDPGGYSGANVLTF,TGCAGTGCTAGAGATCCAGGGGGCTACTCTGGGGCCAACGTCCTGACTTTC
TRBJ2-3,few,TRBD1,TRBV20-1,CSARPGTGVPSGSTDTQYF,TGCAGTGCTAGACCCGGGACAGGGGTCCCTAGCGGAAGCACAGATACGCAGTATTTT
TRBJ2-1,NA,TRBD1,TRBV7-3,CASSTIRDSNEQFF,TGTGCCAGCAGCACAATTCGGGACAGTAATGAGCAGTTCTTC
TRBJ2-1,few,TRBD1,TRBV6-2/TRBV6-3,CASSYPLQTGQGAYNEQFF,TGTGCCAGCAGTTATCCTCTCCAGACGGGACAGGGGGCCTACAATGAGCAGTTCTTC
TRBJ2-7,NA,NA,TRBV29-1,CSVEDGGSGYEQYF,TGCAGCGTTGAAGATGGGGGGAGCGGCTACGAGCAGTACTTC
TRBJ2-7,NA,TRBD1,TRBV14,CASRRSRDSYEQYF,TGTGCCAGCAGACGATCCCGGGACAGCTACGAGCAGTACTTC
TRBJ2-7,NA,TRBD2,TRBV11-2,CASSDTGTISSYEQYF,TGTGCCAGCAGCGATACCGGGACTATATCATCCTACGAGCAGTACTTC
TRBJ1-2,few,NA,TRBV6-4,CASSDRYWTNKPYGYTF,TGTGCCAGCAGCGACCGTTATTGGACCAACAAACCCTATGGCTACACCTTC
TRBJ2-3,few,TRBD2,TRBV12-3/TRBV12-4,CASRRGGMDTQYF,TGTGCCAGCAGACGGGGGGGCATGGATACGCAGTATTTT
TRBJ2-3,NA,NA,TRBV20-1,CSARAAHAYSTDTQYF,TGCAGTGCTAGAGCCGCTCACGCTTATAGTACAGATACGCAGTATTTT
TRBJ2-3,many,TRBD2,TRBV25-1,CASSSSGRLDTQYF,TGTGCCAGCAGTTCTAGCGGGAGGTTGGATACGCAGTATTTT
TRBJ1-2,few,NA,TRBV5-1,CASSLGQDGYTF,TGCGCCAGCAGCTTGGGGCAGGATGGCTACACCTTC
TRBJ1-5,few,NA,TRBV12-3/TRBV12-4,CASRLGGQSNQPQHF,TGTGCCAGCAGGCTCGGAGGACAGAGCAATCAGCCCCAGCATTTT
TRBJ2-1,few,NA,TRBV7-9,CASSLVRVEQFF,TGTGCCAGCAGCTTAGTTCGGGTGGAGCAGTTCTTC
TRBJ2-7,few,NA,TRBV6-5,CASSFQDGVYEQYF,TGTGCCAGCAGTTTTCAGGACGGGGTTTACGAGCAGTACTTC
TRBJ2-7,NA,NA,TRBV6-1,CASSELRGPRGF,TGTGCCAGCAGTGAACTTCGAGGACCAAGAGGCTTC
TRBJ2-1,NA,TRBD1,TRBV10-3,CAISSGTGGTMEQFF,TGTGCCATCAGCTCCGGGACAGGAGGTACAATGGAGCAGTTCTTC
TRBJ2-1,NA,TRBD2,TRBV6-5,CASSYSGSGGSYNEQFF,TGTGCCAGCAGTTACTCGGGTAGCGGGGGTTCCTACAATGAGCAGTTCTTC
TRBJ1-3,NA,NA,TRBV10-3,CAISESKGHLSHRNTIYF,TGTGCCATCAGTGAGTCGAAGGGACACCTTTCTCATAGAAACACCATATATTTT
TRBJ1-5,NA,NA,TRBV15,CATSSGRGGNQPQHF,TGTGCCACCAGCAGCGGGAGAGGTGGCAATCAGCCCCAGCATTTT
TRBJ1-2,few,NA,TRBV12-3/TRBV12-4,CASSFRAGASYGYTF,TGTGCCAGCAGTTTTAGGGCAGGGGCCTCCTATGGCTACACCTTC
TRBJ2-4,few,NA,TRBV6-5,CASSSSNVGNIQYF,TGTGCCAGCAGTTCGAGTAACGTAGGAAACATTCAGTACTTC
TRBJ2-7,NA,TRBD2,TRBV20-1,CSAPGLATEQYF,TGCAGTGCCCCGGGACTAGCGACAGAGCAGTACTTC
TRBJ2-7,NA,TRBD1,TRBV5-1,CASSEGQGWQQYF,TGCGCCAGCAGCGAGGGACAGGGGTGGCAGCAGTACTTC
TRBJ2-2,NA,NA,TRBV7-2,CASSLMHRGGTGELFF,TGTGCCAGCAGCTTAATGCACAGGGGAGGCACCGGGGAGCTGTTTTTT
TRBJ2-1,NA,TRBD1,TRBV12-3/TRBV12-4,CASSSGQGIHNEQFF,TGTGCCAGCAGTTCCGGACAGGGGATCCACAATGAGCAGTTCTTC
TRBJ2-3,once,TRBD2,TRBV18,CASSPPAGVSTDTQSF,TGTGCCAGCTCACCACCAGCGGGAGTTTCCACAGATACGCAGTCTTTT
TRBJ1-1,NA,NA,TRBV15,CATSVPGGSTEAFF,TGTGCCACCAGCGTGCCCGGGGGCTCGACTGAAGCTTTCTTT
TRBJ2-3,many,NA,TRBV10-3,CAISDGASGADTQYF,TGTGCCATCAGTGATGGAGCCTCAGGGGCAGATACGCAGTATTTT
TRBJ2-5,few,NA,TRBV10-3,CAIRPQWEETQYF,TGTGCCATCAGACCACAATGGGAAGAGACCCAGTACTTC
TRBJ1-1,few,TRBD1,TRBV3-1,CASSGQGVGGTAFF,TGTGCCAGCAGCGGACAGGGGGTAGGTGGGACGGCTTTCTTT
TRBJ2-2,many,NA,TRBV15,CATSRELLVGGELFF,TGTGCCACCAGCAGAGAGCTCCTTGTGGGTGGGGAGCTGTTTTTT
TRBJ1-2,NA,NA,TRBV28,CASSRAGGAFGYTF,TGTGCCAGCAGCCGAGCCGGCGGGGCCTTTGGCTACACCTTC
TRBJ2-5,NA,TRBD2,TRBV4-1,CASSPSLAIAGRETQYF,TGCGCCAGCAGCCCTTCACTCGCCATAGCGGGGCGTGAGACCCAGTACTTC
TRBJ1-2,few,NA,TRBV7-2,CASSINNDGYTF,TGTGCCAGCAGCATCAACAACGATGGCTACACCTTC
TRBJ2-7,few,NA,TRBV6-1,CASRRGGLGWSSYEQYF,TGTGCCAGCAGGAGGGGGGGCCTAGGGTGGAGCTCCTACGAGCAGTACTTC
TRBJ2-1,many,NA,TRBV29-1,CSVLGGVKNEQFF,TGCAGCGTTCTTGGAGGGGTCAAGAATGAGCAGTTCTTC